This T cell receptor (beta chain) derives from a study of cytomegalovirus exposure and HLA in healthy donors. Study-wide points: Investigators reported 164 TCR beta chains as tied to cytomegalovirus. Later findings reportedly placed an Asian-associated ancestry cluster below the roughly 700-donor mean for N-insertions. Sequencing likely caused a cluster of highly shared sequence variants.

Turning to this clone: What it recognizes is unknown.

The PCR ran on 60 Vbeta and 13 Jbeta primers. Assay used: immunoSEQ multiplex PCR; TCRdb lists only in-frame clones, some missing. This sample has some 180,000 clones, with around four fifths found just once. There are 11 residues in the CDR3. Per the germline V gene, CDR1 is MNHEY and CDR2 is SVGAGI. V lost 6 bases to trimming and J lost 4 bases, with 6 bases between them. The chain links TRBV6-5 to TRBJ1-1; D gene unclear. This receptor was obtained from a middle-aged man in good health and CMV-seropositive. Sequenced sample: PBMCs. This chain's CDR3 is CASSYRTEAFF. DNA of the CDR3: TGTGCCAGCAGCTATCGCACTGAAGCTTTCTTT.